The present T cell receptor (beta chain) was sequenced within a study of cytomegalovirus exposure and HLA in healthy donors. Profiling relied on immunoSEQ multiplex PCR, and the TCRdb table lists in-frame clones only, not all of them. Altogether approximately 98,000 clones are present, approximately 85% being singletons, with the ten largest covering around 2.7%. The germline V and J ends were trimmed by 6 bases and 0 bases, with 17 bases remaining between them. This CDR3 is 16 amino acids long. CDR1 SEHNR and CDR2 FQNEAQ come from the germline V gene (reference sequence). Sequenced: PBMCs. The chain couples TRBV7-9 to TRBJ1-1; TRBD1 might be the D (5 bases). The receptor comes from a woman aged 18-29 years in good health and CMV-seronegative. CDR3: CASREDSFFMNTEAFF. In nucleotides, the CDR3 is TGTGCCAGCAGGGAAGACAGCTTTTTCATGAACACTGAAGCTTTCTTT.